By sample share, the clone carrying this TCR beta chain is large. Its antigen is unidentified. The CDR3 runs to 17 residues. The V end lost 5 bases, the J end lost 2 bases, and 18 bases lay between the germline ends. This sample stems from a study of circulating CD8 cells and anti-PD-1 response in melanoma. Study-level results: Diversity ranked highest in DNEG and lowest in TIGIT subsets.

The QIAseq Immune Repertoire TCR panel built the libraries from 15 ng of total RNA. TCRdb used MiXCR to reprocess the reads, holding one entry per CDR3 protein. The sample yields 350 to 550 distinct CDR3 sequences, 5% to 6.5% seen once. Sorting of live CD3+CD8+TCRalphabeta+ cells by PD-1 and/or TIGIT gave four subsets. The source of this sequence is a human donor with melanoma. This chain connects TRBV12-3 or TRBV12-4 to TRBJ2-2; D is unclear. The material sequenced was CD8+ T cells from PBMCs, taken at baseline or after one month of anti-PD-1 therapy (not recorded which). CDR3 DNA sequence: TGTGCCAGCAGTACATTCCGGGCCATACAAAACACCGGGGAGCTGTTTTTT. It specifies CASSTFRAIQNTGELFF.